The present TCR beta chain was sequenced within a study of beta chain features in type 1 diabetes. Expressed TCRB transcripts were sequenced after all isolated RNA was converted to cDNA. The protocol was immunoSEQ multiplex PCR, while the TCRdb copy is restricted to in-frame clones and leaves out a portion. Found here are some 270,000 clones, approximately 10% of them singletons; the top ten hold around 0.017%. Sorted populations were all over 95% pure. CDR1 and CDR2 from the germline V gene are SGHKS and YYEKEE (reference sequence). V was trimmed by 1 base and J by 1 base, leaving 6 bases between them. The CDR3 covers 15 residues. Study conclusions and caveats: TCRB CDR3 length was moderately but significantly reduced in all four CD4+ subsets of Type 1 diabetes patients.

With regard to this clone: Its specificity is not known.

The chain uses TRBV5-5 and TRBJ2-6; D may be TRBD1 (6 bases). This sequence was found in a young man with type 1 diabetes. Specimen: naive CD4+ T cells from blood. The CDR3 loop reads CASSLRGSGANVLTF. The CDR3, as DNA: TGTGCCAGCAGCTTGAGGGGGTCTGGGGCCAACGTCCTGACTTTC. Variable domain in full (rest from reference TRBV5-5 and TRBJ2-6): DAGVTQSPTHLIKTRGQQVTLRCSPISGHKSVSWYQQVLGQGPQFIFQYYEKEERGRGNFPDRFSARQFPNYSSELNVNALLLGDSALYLCASSLRGSGANVLTFGAGSRLTVL.